This TCR beta chain was captured in a study of cytomegalovirus exposure and HLA in healthy donors. Assay used: immunoSEQ multiplex PCR; TCRdb lists only in-frame clones, some missing. The sample lists tens of thousands of clones, roughly 93% occurring once. The study, taken as a whole, reports: A later analysis found first-cohort TCR clusters tended to co-occur in the approximately 120 validation repertoires. Researchers catalogued under 200 TCR beta chains as cytomegalovirus-associated. In vitro testing confirmed three CMV-associated chains as specific for CMV antigens.

Note on this clone: The antigen is undetermined.

The donors were members of the validation cohort comprising 120 subjects, separate from the approximately 700-subject first cohort. The germline gives CDR1 LNHNV, CDR2 YYDKDF (reference sequence). The length of the CDR3 is 16 residues. V lost 5 bases and J 1 base, leaving 17 bases between the germline ends. V usage is TRBV15 and J usage is TRBJ2-5; D gene ambiguous. This clonotype was sampled from a woman between 25 and 40 years old in good health and CMV-seronegative. Source material: PBMCs. CDR3 coding DNA: TGTGCCACCAGCCCCCCCCGAGCGAAGACCCAAGAGACCCAGTACTTC. This codes for CATSPPRAKTQETQYF.